This T cell receptor beta chain was recorded in a study of early T cells in non-severe SARS-CoV-2 infection. TCRdb re-derived calls from the 5' RACE reads in MiXCR, one entry per CDR3 protein. The sample has about 77,000 distinct CDR3 sequences, around 16% seen once. Germline-derived CDR1 and CDR2 are SNHLY and FYNNEI. The CDR3 length is 13 residues. Trimming removed 4 bases from V and 0 bases from J, with 7 bases in between. Sequencing was performed on whole blood. The chain uses TRBV2 and TRBJ2-7; D is unresolved. The source of this sequence is an adult who was a healthcare worker with PCR-confirmed SARS-CoV-2 infection or an uninfected control (not recorded which). Here the CDR3 reads CASSVTPSYEQYF. The CDR3 coding sequence is TGTGCCAGCAGTGTCACCCCCTCCTACGAGCAGTACTTC. Drawing the rest from reference TRBV2 and TRBJ2-7, the complete variable domain is EPEVTQTPSHQVTQMGQEVILRCVPISNHLYFYWYRQILGQKVEFLVSFYNNEISEKSEIFDDQFSVERPDGSNFTLKIRSTKLEDSAMYFCASSVTPSYEQYFGPGTRLTVT.